These 20 T cell receptor beta chains were all obtained from the same sample, sequenced in a study of technical replicates of blood from several donors. Some clones are missing from TCRdb's copy, which holds only in-frame ones; the method was immunoSEQ multiplex PCR. The top ten hold around 5.1% of the sample, which has under 85,000 clones, 70% to 90% seen once. The sequenced sample consisted of PBMCs. The origin of the receptors is a human donor in good health. Some clones in this sample may be carry-over from other donors' samples.

J is TRBJ1-1 and V is TRBV4-1, with no clear D. The CDR3 loop spans 14 amino acids. Per the germline V gene, CDR1 is MGHRA and CDR2 is YSYEKL. V lost 0 bases to trimming and J lost 2 bases, with 7 bases between them. DNA for the CDR3: TGCGCCAGCAGCCAAGAATACGGTAACACTGAAGCTTTCTTT. Its translation is CASSQEYGNTEAFF.

The rearrangement uses TRBV5-4 and TRBJ2-2, with TRBD2 as a possible D gene (6 bases). Looked up from germline, CDR1 is SGHNT and CDR2 is YYREEE (reference sequence). V lost 3 bases and J 7 bases, leaving 10 bases between the germline ends. The CDR3 runs 13 residues. CDR3 in amino acids: CASSSEAGGELFF. The DNA of the CDR3 is TGTGCCAGCAGCTCAGAAGCGGGCGGGGAGCTGTTTTTT. The whole variable domain, filled in from reference TRBV5-4 and TRBJ2-2, reads ETGVTQSPTHLIKTRGQQVTLRCSSQSGHNTVSWYQQALGQGPQFIFQYYREEENGRGNFPPRFSGLQFPNYSSELNVNALELDDSALYLCASSSEAGGELFFGEGSRLTVL.

This chain joins TRBV7-2 and TRBJ2-3, with a tentative D call TRBD2 (5 bases). The CDR3 runs 15 residues. Trimming took off 5 bases at V and 4 bases at J, with 16 bases between the two ends. In germline, CDR1 is SGHTA, CDR2 FQGNSA. As DNA, the CDR3 is TGTGCCAGCAGCCCGAGAACCCTAGCAGCAGATACGCAGTATTTT. This gives the protein CASSPRTLAADTQYF.

This chain uses TRBV7-2 with TRBJ2-7; 10 bases align to TRBD2. Germline trimming cut 1 base from V and 2 bases from J; bases unmatched to any gene: 2. The CDR3 consists of 15 residues. Looked up from germline, CDR1 is SGHTA and CDR2 is FQGNSA. CDR3 amino acids: CASSLGSGGTYEQYF. Here the CDR3 DNA reads TGTGCCAGCAGCTTAGGTAGCGGGGGGACCTACGAGCAGTACTTC.

The J gene is TRBJ1-1, the V gene TRBV4-3; no reliable D call. CDR1 LGHNA and CDR2 YSLEER come from the germline V gene. Trimming took off 0 bases at V and 10 bases at J, with 9 bases between the two ends. The CDR3 has 12 amino acids. CDR3 in DNA: TGCGCCAGCAGCCAAGAAGGGAGGAGAGCTTTCTTT. It is translated as CASSQEGRRAFF.

The genes are TRBV7-2 and TRBJ2-3; the match to TRBD2 covers 10 bases. The CDR3 has 16 residues. Trimming took 3 bases from V and 2 from J; bases not matched to a gene: 5. CDR1 SGHTA and CDR2 FQGNSA come from the germline V gene. Written as DNA, the CDR3 is TGTGCCAGCAGCTTGCTACTAGCGGGGCACACAGATACGCAGTATTTT. Translating it yields CASSLLLAGHTDTQYF.

The chain employs TRBV9 and TRBJ1-6; D might be TRBD1 (6 bases). V was clipped by 1 base and J by 5 bases, with 7 bases between them. The CDR3 loop spans 14 amino acids. CDR1 is SGDLS, CDR2 YYNGEE, per germline. CDR3 protein: CASSVKGDNSPLHF. In DNA, the CDR3 is TGTGCCAGCAGCGTAAAGGGGGATAATTCACCCCTCCACTTT.

This clone showed up just once. The CDR3 here is CASSFRGISTEAFF. In DNA form, the CDR3 reads TGTGCCAGCAGCTTCCGGGGAATAAGCACTGAAGCTTTCTTT. V is TRBV5-6 and J is TRBJ1-1; D not certain. This CDR3 has 14 amino acids. Germline CDR1 is SGHDT and CDR2 is YYEEEE. Trimming shortened V by 2 bases and J by 4 bases, and 12 bases separated the two germline ends.

The chain joins TRBV5-1 to TRBJ2-7; TRBD2 agrees at 8 bases. Germline CDR1 reads SGHRS; CDR2 reads YFSETQ. With 0 bases clipped from V and 0 bases from J, the junction kept 8 bases outside the gene matches. The CDR3 is 17 amino acids. CDR3 sequence: CASSLGGGGTSSYEQYF. CDR3 DNA sequence: TGCGCCAGCAGCTTGGGCGGCGGGGGGACCTCCTCCTACGAGCAGTACTTC.

The chain has TRBV6-6 and TRBJ1-1, with D maybe TRBD1 (6 bases). Trimming took off 6 bases at V and 5 bases at J, with 16 bases between the two ends. Per the germline V gene, CDR1 is MNHNY and CDR2 is SVGAGI (reference sequence). CDR3 length: 14 amino acids. The CDR3 DNA reads TGTGCCAGCAGAGGCGCGGGGGCGAAAACTGAAGCTTTCTTT. Translation gives CASRGAGAKTEAFF.

This rearrangement joins TRBV6-1 to TRBJ1-6; no firm D call. The CDR3 covers 15 residues. Trimming left V 4 bases short and J 11 bases short, with 18 bases between. Germline loops: CDR1 MNHNS, CDR2 SASEGT. CDR3 in DNA: TGTGCCAGCAGTGGGGCACGGCGTAGTCAAACACCCCTCCACTTT. Translation: CASSGARRSQTPLHF.

In its sample, this clone ranks as medium-sized. The chain joins TRBV5-1 to TRBJ2-7; 7 positions match TRBD1. In germline, CDR1 is SGHRS, CDR2 YFSETQ. V gave up 5 bases and J gave up 3 bases; unmatched junction bases: 5. The CDR3 loop spans 13 amino acids. CDR3 nucleotides: TGCGCCAGCAGTTATGACAGGGACTACGAGCAGTACTTC. Encoded protein: CASSYDRDYEQYF.

The chain joins TRBV19 to TRBJ1-1; no reliable D call. Germline CDR1 is LNHDA and CDR2 is SQIVND (reference sequence). The V end lost 5 bases, the J end lost 1 base, and 8 bases lay between the germline ends. The CDR3 sequence is 13 residues long. CDR3: CASSFRGNTEAFF. The CDR3 DNA reads TGTGCCAGTAGTTTCCGGGGGAACACTGAAGCTTTCTTT.

This clone is categorized as medium-sized. This rearrangement joins TRBV10-3 to TRBJ1-1; 8 nucleotides match TRBD1. Looked up from germline, CDR1 is ENHRY and CDR2 is SYGVKD. The J segment lost 1 base and the V segment lost 6 bases, leaving 1 base of the junction unmatched. The CDR3 has 13 residues. The chain's CDR3 is CAIRGQGNTEAFF. The CDR3 coding sequence is TGTGCCATCAGAGGACAGGGGAACACTGAAGCTTTCTTT.

The chain uses TRBV12-5 and TRBJ2-7, with TRBD1 as a possible D gene (6 bases). V was trimmed by 6 bases and J by 3 bases, leaving 12 bases between them. The germline V gene has CDR1 LGHNT and CDR2 FRNRAP. The CDR3 runs 13 residues. The CDR3 DNA reads as TGTGCTAGTGGGTACACAGGGCGCTACGAGCAGTACTTC. Protein product: CASGYTGRYEQYF.

The chain carries TRBV4-3 and TRBJ1-5; 7 bases agree with TRBD1. From germline, CDR1 is LGHNA and CDR2 YSLEER. The CDR3 runs 15 residues. With 0 bases clipped from V and 5 bases from J, the junction kept 4 bases outside the gene matches. The CDR3 loop is CASSQDSGGYQPQHF. In DNA, the CDR3 is TGCGCCAGCAGCCAAGACTCAGGGGGGTATCAGCCCCAGCATTTT.

The chain joins TRBV7-2 to TRBJ2-7; the D is unclear. The CDR3 length is 15 residues. The germline gives CDR1 SGHTA, CDR2 FQGNSA. Trimming removed 7 bases from V and 6 bases from J, with 22 bases in between. The CDR3 loop is CASIDRIDSQREQYF. The DNA for the CDR3 is TGTGCCAGCATCGATAGGATCGACTCCCAGCGCGAGCAGTACTTC.

CDR3 coding DNA: TGTGCCGGGGGAGGGAGCTCCTACAATGAGCAGTTCTTC. Protein product: CAGGGSSYNEQFF. J is TRBJ2-1 and V is TRBV12-5; 7 nucleotides align to TRBD2. The CDR3 is 13 residues long. The germline V gene has CDR1 LGHNT and CDR2 FRNRAP.

The chain joins TRBV19 to TRBJ1-2; D call uncertain. Germline loops: CDR1 LNHDA, CDR2 SQIVND (reference sequence). Trimming pared 5 bases from V and 3 bases from J, leaving 19 bases between. The CDR3 consists of 16 residues. CDR3 in amino acids: CASSLSFRSQDYGYTF. The CDR3 region has the DNA TGTGCCAGTAGTCTGTCGTTTAGGTCGCAGGACTATGGCTACACCTTC.

This sequence joins TRBV5-1 and TRBJ2-7, with 8 bases matching TRBD2. The CDR3 extends over 13 amino acids. The germline gives CDR1 SGHRS, CDR2 YFSETQ. The J segment lost 6 bases and the V segment lost 4 bases, leaving 6 bases of the junction unmatched. The chain's CDR3 is CASSTGGEGEQYF. The DNA for the CDR3 is TGCGCCAGCAGCACGGGAGGGGAGGGCGAGCAGTACTTC.